One and the same sample provided the 15 T cell receptor beta chains below, sequenced in a study of blood T cell repertoires in COVID-19. Some clones are missing from TCRdb's copy, which holds only in-frame ones; the method was immunoSEQ multiplex PCR. Among roughly 130,000 clones listed, around 83% were seen once. Specimen: peripheral blood. The receptors were gathered from a woman at least 80 years old with acute or convalescent COVID-19.

This clone was detected only once. The chain links TRBV5-4 to TRBJ2-1, with a possible D match to TRBD2 (5 bases). This CDR3 has 13 amino acids. Between the trimmed V and J ends, which lost 2 bases and 7 bases, there was a span of 10 bases. Germline assignment: CDR1 SGHNT and CDR2 YYREEE (reference sequence). This CDR3 is CASSFTRFNEQFF. The DNA of the CDR3 is TGTGCCAGCAGCTTCACTAGATTTAATGAGCAGTTCTTC.

This chain connects TRBV5-1 to TRBJ1-1, with D uncertain. Germline V gene sequence: CDR1 SGHRS, CDR2 YFSETQ. This CDR3 region has 14 residues. V lost 1 base to trimming and J lost 5 bases, with 12 bases between them. CDR3 sequence (DNA): TGCGCCAGCAGCTTGTCCCTATCGGGGACTGAAGCTTTCTTT. Translated, it gives CASSLSLSGTEAFF.

The J gene is TRBJ2-7, the V gene TRBV4-1; 11 nucleotides match TRBD2. CDR3 length: 16 amino acids. Germline V CDR1 and CDR2: MGHRA, YSYEKL. V was pared by 6 bases and J by 5 bases, with 12 bases of the junction left unmatched. The CDR3 sequence is CASRRLAGGGRDEQYF. Here the CDR3 DNA reads TGCGCCAGCAGAAGGCTAGCGGGGGGAGGTAGAGACGAGCAGTACTTC.

This chain joins TRBV5-1 and TRBJ2-7; 9 bases line up with TRBD1. This CDR3 comprises 15 residues. CDR1 is SGHRS, CDR2 YFSETQ, per germline. The V segment lost 0 bases and the J segment 1 base; nucleotides outside the gene matches: 2. The CDR3 sequence: CASSLGGTGSYEQYF. CDR3 sequence (DNA): TGCGCCAGCAGCTTGGGGGGGACAGGGTCCTACGAGCAGTACTTC.

The V call is TRBV29-1, the J call TRBJ2-7; 11 bases agree with TRBD1. V shed 7 bases and J 4 bases; nucleotides not matched to a gene: 3. The germline V gene has CDR1 SQVTM and CDR2 ANQGSEA. The CDR3 extends over 12 amino acids. The CDR3 here is CSAGTGGYEQYF. CDR3 coding DNA: TGCAGCGCTGGGACAGGGGGGTACGAGCAGTACTTC.

V is TRBV2 and J is TRBJ1-4; D not resolved. The CDR3 extends over 14 amino acids. Germline V gene lookup returns CDR1 SNHLY and CDR2 FYNNEI. The V and J ends lost 3 bases and 6 bases respectively, with 11 bases between them. This CDR3 is CASSEAEEHEKLFF. The CDR3 region has the DNA TGTGCCAGCAGTGAGGCGGAGGAGCATGAAAAACTGTTTTTT.

The chain employs TRBV18 and TRBJ2-1; 12 bases agree with TRBD1. This CDR3 has 16 amino acids. Germline V gene sequence: CDR1 KGHSH, CDR2 LQKENI. V gave up 5 bases and J gave up 9 bases; unmatched junction bases: 11. In DNA form, the CDR3 reads TGTGCCAGCTCATCGCGACCGGGACAGGGGGCCGGTGAGCAGTTCTTC. Its protein product is CASSSRPGQGAGEQFF.

The rearrangement links TRBV18 to TRBJ1-5, with D hard to call. Germline CDR1 and CDR2: KGHSH and LQKENI. Trimming removed 4 bases at V and 1 base at J, with 17 bases between. There are 17 residues in the CDR3. This CDR3 reads CASSRTRGGESNQPQHF. The CDR3 DNA follows: TGTGCCAGCTCACGGACCCGGGGTGGCGAGAGCAATCAGCCCCAGCATTTT.

The genes are TRBV3-1 (or the pseudogene TRBV3-2) and TRBJ2-1; 7 bases are shared with TRBD1. Germline CDR1 reads LGHDT; CDR2 reads YNNKEL (reference sequence). The CDR3 has 13 residues. Unmatched junction bases numbered 5, after V lost 4 bases and J lost 8 bases. The CDR3 region is CASSPTGLDEQFF. The CDR3 nucleotides are TGTGCCAGCAGCCCGACAGGGCTCGATGAGCAGTTCTTC.

This clone occurred a few times. The chain joins TRBV7-8 to TRBJ1-4, with D unresolved. Germline assignment: CDR1 SGHVS and CDR2 FQNEAQ. Trimming took 5 bases from V and 5 from J, leaving 12 bases between them. The CDR3 runs to 14 residues. This chain's CDR3 is CASSKPPVNEKLFF. CDR3 nucleotide sequence: TGTGCCAGCAGCAAACCCCCAGTGAATGAAAAACTGTTTTTT. The full variable domain, completed using reference TRBV7-8 and TRBJ1-4, is GAGVSQSPRYKVAKRGQDVALRCDPISGHVSLFWYQQALGQGPEFLTYFQNEAQLDKSGLPSDRFFAERPEGSVSTLKIQRTQQEDSAVYLCASSKPPVNEKLFFGSGTQLSVL.

The V gene is TRBV18, the J gene TRBJ1-5; D not resolved. Trimming cost V 0 bases and J 4 bases, with 13 bases left between them. The CDR3 contains 16 residues. The germline V gene has CDR1 KGHSH and CDR2 LQKENI. In DNA form, the CDR3 reads TGTGCCAGCTCACCACCGTCGGGGATTCGTAATCAGCCCCAGCATTTT. Residues: CASSPPSGIRNQPQHF.

The chain combines TRBV19 with TRBJ1-2, with D unresolved. V was shortened by 4 bases and J by 4 bases, with 19 bases between the two germline ends. Germline CDR1 reads LNHDA; CDR2 reads SQIVND (reference sequence). The length of the CDR3 is 16 residues. The CDR3 spells CASSNGIGRSGYGYTF. CDR3 sequence (DNA): TGTGCCAGTAGTAACGGTATAGGCCGGTCGGGCTATGGCTACACCTTC.

The chain recombines TRBV2 with TRBJ2-1; 7 bases map to TRBD1. The germline V gene encodes CDR1 SNHLY and CDR2 FYNNEI. The CDR3 totals 14 residues. J was trimmed by 8 bases and V by 6 bases; bases with no gene match: 10. The CDR3 DNA sequence: TGTGCCAGCAGGCAGAGACAGGGCCCGGATGAGCAGTTCTTC. It yields the protein CASRQRQGPDEQFF. The whole variable domain, filled in from reference TRBV2 and TRBJ2-1, reads EPEVTQTPSHQVTQMGQEVILRCVPISNHLYFYWYRQILGQKVEFLVSFYNNEISEKSEIFDDQFSVERPDGSNFTLKIRSTKLEDSAMYFCASRQRQGPDEQFFGPGTRLTVL.

The J gene is TRBJ1-5, the V gene TRBV11-2; D unclear. Germline V CDR1 and CDR2: SGHAT, FQNNGV. The V end lost 2 bases, the J end lost 0 bases, and 5 bases lay between the germline ends. The CDR3 has 14 residues. The CDR3 DNA reads as TGTGCCAGCAGCTTATTCGGTAGCAATCAGCCCCAGCATTTT. Protein product: CASSLFGSNQPQHF.

This clone has just one count. This rearrangement joins TRBV18 to TRBJ2-5, with a tentative D call TRBD2 (6 bases). CDR3 length: 12 residues. Germline values: CDR1 KGHSH, CDR2 LQKENI. With 6 bases removed from V and 7 bases from J, the gap between germline ends came to 12 bases. The CDR3 here is CASSREIGTQYF. CDR3 nucleotide sequence: TGTGCCAGCTCTCGGGAGATAGGGACCCAGTACTTC. The full variable domain, in which reference TRBV18 and TRBJ2-5 provide the parts outside the CDR3, is NAGVMQNPRHLVRRRGQEARLRCSPMKGHSHVYWYRQLPEEGLKFMVYLQKENIIDESGMPKERFSAEFPKEGPSILRIQQVVRGDSAAYFCASSREIGTQYFGPGTRLLVL.